This paragraph reports one T cell receptor (beta chain). At baseline, cycle 4 day 1, and cycle 7 day 1, blood was sampled. The sample comes from a study of OX40 agonist ivuxolimab in advanced cancers. Whole-study context: At 0.01 to 10 mg/kg, ivuxolimab was administered intravenously to patients every 2 weeks. There were three patients with partial responses, one having hepatocellular carcinoma and two cutaneous melanoma.

Libraries were prepared by immunoSEQ multiplex PCR; TCRdb keeps only in-frame clonotypes and omits some of them. The data contain approximately 84,000 clones, around 83% of them seen just once; the ten biggest clones take up roughly 0.9%. The sequenced sample was CD4+ or CD8+ T cells sorted from blood, obtained in a trial of the OX40 agonist ivuxolimab. The origin of this receptor is an adult with an advanced solid tumor such as melanoma, head and neck, liver or kidney cancer.

CDR3 protein: CASSPIDKTGELFF. CDR3 DNA sequence: TGTGCCAGCTCACCAATCGATAAAACCGGGGAGCTGTTTTTT. The chain is built from TRBV18 and TRBJ2-2; D not certain. Trimming took off 2 bases at V and 5 bases at J, with 9 bases between the two ends. Per germline, CDR1 KGHSH and CDR2 LQKENI. CDR3 length: 14 amino acids.